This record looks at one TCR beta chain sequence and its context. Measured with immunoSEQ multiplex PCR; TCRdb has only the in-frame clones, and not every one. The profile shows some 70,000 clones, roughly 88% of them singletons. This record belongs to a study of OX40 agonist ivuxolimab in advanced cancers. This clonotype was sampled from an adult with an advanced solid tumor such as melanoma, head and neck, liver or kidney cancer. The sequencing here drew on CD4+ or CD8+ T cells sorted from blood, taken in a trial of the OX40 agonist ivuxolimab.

The CDR3 region has the DNA TGTGCCAGCAGCTTGAGGGCGTCAACGGGCAATGAGCAGTTCTTC. It yields the protein CASSLRASTGNEQFF. The chain couples TRBV11-3 to TRBJ2-1, with D possibly being TRBD2 (5 bases). The length of the CDR3 is 15 residues. CDR1 is SGHNT, CDR2 YENEEA, per germline. V dropped 3 bases and J dropped 6 bases, with 15 bases sitting between them.